This entry concerns a single TCR beta chain. Per the germline V gene, CDR1 is SGHRS and CDR2 is YFSETQ. V shed 4 bases, J shed 3 bases, and the junction held 6 bases outside the gene matches. CDR3 length: 15 amino acids. Using RNA transcripts, the TCR beta CDR3 regions were amplified. Amplification began with first-round RT-PCR using HTBI primers, then second-round multiplex PCR was performed. Using its own MiXCR run on the multiplex PCR reads, TCRdb lists one record per CDR3 protein. The sample lists about 370,000 distinct CDR3 sequences; 17% were seen once. The data are from a study of Graves' ophthalmopathy and Graves' hyperthyroidism.

The receptor comes from an adult woman with stable Graves' hyperthyroidism. V and J are TRBV5-1 and TRBJ2-7; 11 bases map to TRBD1. The sample was peripheral blood. CDR3: CASSDGTGGVYEQYF. In DNA, the CDR3 is TGCGCCAGCAGCGATGGGACAGGGGGGGTCTACGAGCAGTACTTC.